This T cell receptor (beta chain) is from a study of vaccination and CD4 T cells after COVID-19. CDR3 length equals 15 residues. Trimming at V came to 10 bases and at J to 4 bases, leaving 11 bases not matched to a gene. The germline CDR1 and CDR2 sequences are LNHDA and SQIVND (reference sequence). Treatment here: approximately nine-day PBMC culture with coronavirus spike peptide pools or control peptides (ViraFEST assay). Once obtained from cultured CD4+ T cells, the DNA was sequenced using the Oncomine TCR Beta short-read assay. TCRdb redid the calling of the PCR reads with MiXCR, one entry per CDR3 protein. The profile shows 7,900 or so distinct CDR3 sequences, approximately 57% of them singletons. Judged by abundance, this clonotype is large. What it binds is unknown.

The chain is built from TRBV19 and TRBJ1-5, with 9 bases aligning to TRBD1. The sequenced sample was cultured CD4+ T cells from blood, obtained after SARS-CoV-2 vaccination. The TCR originated in a human donor with COVID-19. For the CDR3, the DNA is TGTGCCACAGTGGAACAGGGGGCGCCGAATCAGCCCCAGCATTTT. Translating it yields CATVEQGAPNQPQHF.